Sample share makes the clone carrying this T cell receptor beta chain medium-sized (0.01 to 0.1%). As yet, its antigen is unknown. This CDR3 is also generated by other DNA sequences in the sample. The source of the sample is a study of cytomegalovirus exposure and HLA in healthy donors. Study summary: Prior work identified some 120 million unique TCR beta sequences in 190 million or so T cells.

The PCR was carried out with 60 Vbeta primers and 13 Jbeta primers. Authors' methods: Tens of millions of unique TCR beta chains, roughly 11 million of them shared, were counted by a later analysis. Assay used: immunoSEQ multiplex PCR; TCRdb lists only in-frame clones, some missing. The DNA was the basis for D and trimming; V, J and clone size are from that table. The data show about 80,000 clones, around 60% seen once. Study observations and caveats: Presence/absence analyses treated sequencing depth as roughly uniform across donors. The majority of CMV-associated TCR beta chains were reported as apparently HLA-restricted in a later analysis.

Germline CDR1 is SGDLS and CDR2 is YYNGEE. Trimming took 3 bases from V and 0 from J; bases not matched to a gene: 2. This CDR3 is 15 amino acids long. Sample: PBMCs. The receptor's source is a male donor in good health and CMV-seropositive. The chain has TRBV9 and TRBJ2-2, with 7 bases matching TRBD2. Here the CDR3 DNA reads TGTGCCAGCAGCGCTAGCGGCGCGAACACCGGGGAGCTGTTTTTT. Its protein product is CASSASGANTGELFF.